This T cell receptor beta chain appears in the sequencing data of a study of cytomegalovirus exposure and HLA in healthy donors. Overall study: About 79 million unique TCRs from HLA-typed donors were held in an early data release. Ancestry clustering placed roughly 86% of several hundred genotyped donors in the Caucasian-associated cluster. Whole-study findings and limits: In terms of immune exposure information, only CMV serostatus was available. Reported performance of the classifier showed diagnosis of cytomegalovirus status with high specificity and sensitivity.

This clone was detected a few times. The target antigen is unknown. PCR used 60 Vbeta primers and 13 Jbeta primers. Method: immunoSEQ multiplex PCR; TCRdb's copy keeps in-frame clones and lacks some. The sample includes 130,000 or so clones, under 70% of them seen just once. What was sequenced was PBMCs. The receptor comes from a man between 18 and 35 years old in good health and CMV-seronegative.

The CDR3 DNA is TGTGCCAGCACTCAGACAGATACGCAGTATTTT. Amino acids: CASTQTDTQYF. This chain links TRBV6-5 with TRBJ2-3; no firm D call. The germline V gene has CDR1 MNHEY and CDR2 SVGAGI. This CDR3 has 11 amino acids. Trimming removed 7 bases at V and 3 bases at J, with 5 bases between.